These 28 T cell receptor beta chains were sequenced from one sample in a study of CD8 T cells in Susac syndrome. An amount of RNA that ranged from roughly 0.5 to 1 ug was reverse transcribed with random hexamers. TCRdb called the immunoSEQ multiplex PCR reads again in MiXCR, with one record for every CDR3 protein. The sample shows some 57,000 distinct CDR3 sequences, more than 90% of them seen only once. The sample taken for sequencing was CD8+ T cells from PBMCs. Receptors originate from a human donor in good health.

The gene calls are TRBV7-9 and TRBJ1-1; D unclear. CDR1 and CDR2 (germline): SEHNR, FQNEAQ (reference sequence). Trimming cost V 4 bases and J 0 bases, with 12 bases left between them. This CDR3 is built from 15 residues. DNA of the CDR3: TGTGCCAGCAGCTGCCCGCAGGAACTGAACACTGAAGCTTTCTTT. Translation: CASSCPQELNTEAFF.

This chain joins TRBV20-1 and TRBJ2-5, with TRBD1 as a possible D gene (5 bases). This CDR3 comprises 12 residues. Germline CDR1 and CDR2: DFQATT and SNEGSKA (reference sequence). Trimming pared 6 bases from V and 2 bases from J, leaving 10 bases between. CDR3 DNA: TGCAGTGCGCCGACAGCGCAAGAGACCCAGTACTTC. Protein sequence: CSAPTAQETQYF.

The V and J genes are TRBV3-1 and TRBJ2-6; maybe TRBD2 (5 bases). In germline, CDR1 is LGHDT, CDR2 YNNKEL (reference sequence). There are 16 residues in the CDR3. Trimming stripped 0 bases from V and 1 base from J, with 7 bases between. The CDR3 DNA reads TGTGCCAGCAGCCAAGAAAGGGAGTCTGGGGCCAACGTCCTGACTTTC. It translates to CASSQERESGANVLTF.

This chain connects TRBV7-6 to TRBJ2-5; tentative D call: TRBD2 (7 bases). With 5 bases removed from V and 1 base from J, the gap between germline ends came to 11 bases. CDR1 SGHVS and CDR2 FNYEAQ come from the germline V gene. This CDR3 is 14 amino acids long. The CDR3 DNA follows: TGTGCCAGCAGCCCTCGGGGGGCCCAAGAGACCCAGTACTTC. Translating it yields CASSPRGAQETQYF.

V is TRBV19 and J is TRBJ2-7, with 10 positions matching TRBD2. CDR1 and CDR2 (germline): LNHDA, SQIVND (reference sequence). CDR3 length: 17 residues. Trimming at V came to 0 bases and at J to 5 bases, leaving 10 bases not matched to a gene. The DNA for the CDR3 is TGTGCCAGTAGTATAGATTCCCCGGGACTAGCGTCCAACGAGCAGTACTTC. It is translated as CASSIDSPGLASNEQYF.

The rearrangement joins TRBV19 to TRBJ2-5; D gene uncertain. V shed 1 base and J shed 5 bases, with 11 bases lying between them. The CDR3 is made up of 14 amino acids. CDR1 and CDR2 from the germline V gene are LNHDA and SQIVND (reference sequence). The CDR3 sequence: CASSIVEGLETQYF. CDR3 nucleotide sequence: TGTGCCAGTAGTATAGTTGAAGGGTTGGAGACCCAGTACTTC.

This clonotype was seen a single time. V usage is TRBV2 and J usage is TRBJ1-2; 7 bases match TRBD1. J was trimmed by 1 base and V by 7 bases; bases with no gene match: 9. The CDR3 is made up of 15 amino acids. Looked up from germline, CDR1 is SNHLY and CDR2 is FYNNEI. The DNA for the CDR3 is TGTGCCAGCAAGCGACAGGGTGGGGTTAACTATGGCTACACCTTC. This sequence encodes CASKRQGGVNYGYTF.

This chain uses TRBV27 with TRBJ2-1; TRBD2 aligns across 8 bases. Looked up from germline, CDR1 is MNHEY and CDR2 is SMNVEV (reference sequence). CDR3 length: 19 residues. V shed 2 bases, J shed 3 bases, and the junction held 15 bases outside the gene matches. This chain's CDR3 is CASSLMGYGGGPYYNEQFF. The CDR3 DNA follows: TGTGCCAGCAGTTTAATGGGGTATGGCGGGGGGCCATACTACAATGAGCAGTTCTTC.

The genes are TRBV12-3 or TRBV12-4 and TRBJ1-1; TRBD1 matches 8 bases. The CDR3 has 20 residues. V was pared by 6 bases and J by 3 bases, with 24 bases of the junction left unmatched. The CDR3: CASRPQPGGTGGDRDTEAFF. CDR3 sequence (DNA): TGTGCCAGCAGACCTCAACCGGGTGGTACAGGGGGGGATAGGGACACTGAAGCTTTCTTT.

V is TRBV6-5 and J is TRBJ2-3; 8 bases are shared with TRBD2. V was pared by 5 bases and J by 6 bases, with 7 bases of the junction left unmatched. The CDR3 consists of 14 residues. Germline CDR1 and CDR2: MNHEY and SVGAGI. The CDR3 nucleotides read TGTGCCAGCAGTGACGGGGGGGCATGGGATACGCAGTATTTT. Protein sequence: CASSDGGAWDTQYF.

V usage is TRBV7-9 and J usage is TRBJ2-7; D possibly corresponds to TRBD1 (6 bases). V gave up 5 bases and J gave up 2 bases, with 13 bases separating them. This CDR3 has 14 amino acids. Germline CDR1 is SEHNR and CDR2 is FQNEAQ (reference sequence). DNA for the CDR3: TGTGCCAGCAGCGAACGGACAGAACCCTACGAGCAGTACTTC. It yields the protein CASSERTEPYEQYF.

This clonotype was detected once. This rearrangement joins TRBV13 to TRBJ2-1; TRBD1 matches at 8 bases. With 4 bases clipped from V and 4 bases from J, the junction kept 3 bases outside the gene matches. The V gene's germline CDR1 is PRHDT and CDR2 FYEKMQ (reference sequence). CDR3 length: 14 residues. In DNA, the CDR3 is TGTGCCAGCAGCTCGGACAGGGCTTACAATGAGCAGTTCTTC. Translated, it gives CASSSDRAYNEQFF.

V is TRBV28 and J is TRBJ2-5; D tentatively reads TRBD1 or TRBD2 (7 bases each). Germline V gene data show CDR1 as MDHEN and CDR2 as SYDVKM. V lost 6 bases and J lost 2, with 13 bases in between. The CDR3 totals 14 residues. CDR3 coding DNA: TGTGCCAGCAGCCGGGGGGACAGACAAGAGACCCAGTACTTC. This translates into CASSRGDRQETQYF.

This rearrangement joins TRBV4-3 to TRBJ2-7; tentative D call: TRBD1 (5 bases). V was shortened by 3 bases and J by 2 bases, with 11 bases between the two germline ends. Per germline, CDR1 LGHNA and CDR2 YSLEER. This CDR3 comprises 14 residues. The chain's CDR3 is CASSQIRQTYEQYF. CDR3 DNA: TGCGCCAGCAGCCAGATAAGACAGACCTACGAGCAGTACTTC.

CDR3: CASSAGYLRAKNIQYF. CDR3 nucleotides: TGTGCCAGCAGTGCGGGATATTTGAGGGCCAAAAACATTCAGTACTTC. The chain joins TRBV9 to TRBJ2-4, with a tentative D call TRBD2 (6 bases). Per germline, CDR1 SGDLS and CDR2 YYNGEE. Trimming left V 5 bases short and J 1 base short, with 16 bases between. The CDR3 extends over 16 amino acids.

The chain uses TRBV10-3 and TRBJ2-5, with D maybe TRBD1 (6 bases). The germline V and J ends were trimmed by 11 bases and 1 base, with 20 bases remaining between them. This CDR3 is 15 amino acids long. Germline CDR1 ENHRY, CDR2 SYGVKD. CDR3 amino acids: CASEREWGPQETQYF. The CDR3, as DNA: TGTGCCTCCGAACGTGAGTGGGGGCCCCAAGAGACCCAGTACTTC.

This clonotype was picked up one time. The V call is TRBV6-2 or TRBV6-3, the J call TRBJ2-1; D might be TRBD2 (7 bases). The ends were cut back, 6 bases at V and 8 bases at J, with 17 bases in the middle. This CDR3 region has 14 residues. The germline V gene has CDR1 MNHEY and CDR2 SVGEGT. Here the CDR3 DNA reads TGTGCCAGCAGCTATGGGGGGGCCCTAGATGAGCAGTTCTTC. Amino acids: CASSYGGALDEQFF.

The CDR3 is CASSLERGSSNEQFF. Written as DNA, the CDR3 is TGCGCCAGCAGCTTGGAAAGGGGGAGCTCCAATGAGCAGTTCTTC. This chain joins TRBV5-1 and TRBJ2-1; D possibly corresponds to TRBD1 (6 bases). Germline V gene sequence: CDR1 SGHRS, CDR2 YFSETQ. Between the trimmed V and J ends, which lost 0 bases and 6 bases, there was a span of 13 bases. There are 15 residues in the CDR3.

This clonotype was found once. In nucleotides, the CDR3 is TGTGCCAGCAGTTACAGGGGTTCCTACGAGCAGTACTTC. Translated: CASSYRGSYEQYF. The chain has TRBV6-5 and TRBJ2-7; TRBD1 might be the D (5 bases). V lost 2 bases to trimming and J lost 1 base, with 6 bases between them. CDR3 length: 13 amino acids. Germline CDR1 and CDR2: MNHEY and SVGAGI.

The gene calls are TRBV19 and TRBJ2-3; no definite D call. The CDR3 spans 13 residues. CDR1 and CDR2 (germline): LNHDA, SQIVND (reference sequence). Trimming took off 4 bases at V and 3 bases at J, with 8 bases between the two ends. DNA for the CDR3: TGTGCCAGTAGTACCCCTTTGACAGATACGCAGTATTTT. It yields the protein CASSTPLTDTQYF.

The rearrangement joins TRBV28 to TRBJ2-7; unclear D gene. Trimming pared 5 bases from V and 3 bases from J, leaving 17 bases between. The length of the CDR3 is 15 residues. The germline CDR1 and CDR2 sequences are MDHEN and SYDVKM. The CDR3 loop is CASSPSDGFFYEQYF. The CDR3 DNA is TGTGCCAGCAGTCCTTCGGACGGATTCTTCTACGAGCAGTACTTC.

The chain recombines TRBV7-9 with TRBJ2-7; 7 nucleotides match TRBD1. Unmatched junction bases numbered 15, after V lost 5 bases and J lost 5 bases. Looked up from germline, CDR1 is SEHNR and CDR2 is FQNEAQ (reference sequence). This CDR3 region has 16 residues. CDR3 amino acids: CASSLTNPTGIHEQYF. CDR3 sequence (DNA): TGTGCCAGCAGCCTAACAAACCCGACAGGGATTCACGAGCAGTACTTC.

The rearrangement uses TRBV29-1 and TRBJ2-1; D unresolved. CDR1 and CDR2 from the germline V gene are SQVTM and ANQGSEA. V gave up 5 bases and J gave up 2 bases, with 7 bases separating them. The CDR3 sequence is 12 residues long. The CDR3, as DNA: TGCAGCGTTCAATCAGCCTACAATGAGCAGTTCTTC. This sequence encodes CSVQSAYNEQFF.

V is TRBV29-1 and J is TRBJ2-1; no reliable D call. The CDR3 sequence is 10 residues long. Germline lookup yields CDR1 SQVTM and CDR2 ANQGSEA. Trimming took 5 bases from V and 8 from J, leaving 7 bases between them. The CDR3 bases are TGCAGCGTTCAATTCCATGAGCAGTTCTTC. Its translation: CSVQFHEQFF.

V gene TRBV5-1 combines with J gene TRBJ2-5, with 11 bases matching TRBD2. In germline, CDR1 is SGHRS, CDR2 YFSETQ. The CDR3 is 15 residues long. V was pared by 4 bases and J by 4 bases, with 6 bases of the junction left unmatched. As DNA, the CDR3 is TGCGCCAGCAGCCTGGGACTAGCGGATTTAGAGACCCAGTACTTC. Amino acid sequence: CASSLGLADLETQYF.

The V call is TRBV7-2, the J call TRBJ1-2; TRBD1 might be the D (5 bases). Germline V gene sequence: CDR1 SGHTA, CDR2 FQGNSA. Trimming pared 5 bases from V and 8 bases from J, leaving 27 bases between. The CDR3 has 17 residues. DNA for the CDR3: TGTGCCAGCAGCCCGGATGTAGATCAGGGTAAAGTCGGGGGCTACACCTTC. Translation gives CASSPDVDQGKVGGYTF. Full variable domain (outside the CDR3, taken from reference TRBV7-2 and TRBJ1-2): GAGVSQSPSNKVTEKGKDVELRCDPISGHTALYWYRQSLGQGLEFLIYFQGNSAPDKSGLPSDRFSAERTGGSVSTLTIQRTQQEDSAVYLCASSPDVDQGKVGGYTFGSGTRLTVV.

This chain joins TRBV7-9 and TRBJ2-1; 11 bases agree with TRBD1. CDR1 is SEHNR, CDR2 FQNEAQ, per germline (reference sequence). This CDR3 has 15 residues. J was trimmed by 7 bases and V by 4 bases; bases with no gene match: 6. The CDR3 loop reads CASSSRTGGRNEQFF. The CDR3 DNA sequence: TGTGCCAGCAGCTCGAGGACAGGGGGCAGGAATGAGCAGTTCTTC.

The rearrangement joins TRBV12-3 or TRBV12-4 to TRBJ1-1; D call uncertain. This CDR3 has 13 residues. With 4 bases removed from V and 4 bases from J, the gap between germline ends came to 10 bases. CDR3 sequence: CASSWSGSTEAFF. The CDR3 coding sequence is TGTGCCAGCAGTTGGTCGGGTAGCACTGAAGCTTTCTTT.